The source of this TCR beta chain is a study of blood T cell repertoires in COVID-19. About the study: The samples span acute and convalescent COVID-19 from the United States, Italy and Spain. Nucleic acid was either cDNA or gDNA, and it came from T cells, B-cell-depleted T cells, or PBMCs.

Original handling: Estimated nucleated cell counts came from reference gene primer amplification. Here immunoSEQ multiplex PCR was the method, and the copy in TCRdb shows in-frame clones only, minus some. V and J calls and clone size are those listed in that table; D and trimming were worked out from the DNA. The sample has about 230,000 clones, around four fifths seen once. V lost 3 bases and J lost 16; bases outside the gene matches: 9. CDR1 is SGHRS and CDR2 is YFSETQ in the germline V gene. The CDR3 consists of 13 residues. This TCR was recovered from a man in his forties with active or convalescent COVID-19. The sequencing sample was made of peripheral blood. The chain carries TRBV5-1 and TRBJ2-1; 11 bases are shared with TRBD2. CDR3 coding DNA: TGCGCCAGCAGCTGGTCGGGACTAGCGGAGTATTTCTTC. Translation: CASSWSGLAEYFF.